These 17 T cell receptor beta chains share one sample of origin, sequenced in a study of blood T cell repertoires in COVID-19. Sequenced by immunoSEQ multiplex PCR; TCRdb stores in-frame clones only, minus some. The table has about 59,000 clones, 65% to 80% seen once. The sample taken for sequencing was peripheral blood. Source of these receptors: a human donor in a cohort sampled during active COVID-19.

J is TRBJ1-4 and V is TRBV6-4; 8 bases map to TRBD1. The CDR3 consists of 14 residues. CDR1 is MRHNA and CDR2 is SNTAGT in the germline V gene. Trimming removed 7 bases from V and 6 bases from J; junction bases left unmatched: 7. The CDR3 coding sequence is TGTGCCAGCAACGGGACAGGTGGTGATGAAAAACTGTTTTTT. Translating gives CASNGTGGDEKLFF.

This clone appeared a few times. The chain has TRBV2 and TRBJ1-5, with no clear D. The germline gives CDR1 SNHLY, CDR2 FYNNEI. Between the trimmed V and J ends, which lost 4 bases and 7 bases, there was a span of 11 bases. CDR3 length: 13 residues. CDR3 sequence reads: CASSGGSGQPQHF. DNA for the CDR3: TGTGCCAGCAGTGGAGGGAGCGGGCAGCCCCAGCATTTT.

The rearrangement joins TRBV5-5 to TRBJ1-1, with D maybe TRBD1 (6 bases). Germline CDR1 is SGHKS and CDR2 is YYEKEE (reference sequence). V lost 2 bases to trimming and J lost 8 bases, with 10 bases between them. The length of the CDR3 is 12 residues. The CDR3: CASSLTDREAFF. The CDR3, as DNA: TGTGCCAGCAGCTTAACTGACAGGGAAGCTTTCTTT.

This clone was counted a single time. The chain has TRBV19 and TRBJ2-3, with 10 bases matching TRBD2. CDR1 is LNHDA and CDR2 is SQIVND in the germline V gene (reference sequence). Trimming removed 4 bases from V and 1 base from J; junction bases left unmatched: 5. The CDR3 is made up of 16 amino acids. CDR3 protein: CASSSILAGGTDTQYF. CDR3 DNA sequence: TGTGCCAGTAGTAGTATCCTAGCGGGAGGCACAGATACGCAGTATTTT.

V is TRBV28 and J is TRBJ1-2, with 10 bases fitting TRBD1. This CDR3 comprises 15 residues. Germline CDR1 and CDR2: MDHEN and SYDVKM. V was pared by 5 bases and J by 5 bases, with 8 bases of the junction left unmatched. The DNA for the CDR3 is TGTGCCAGCAGTCTTCCCGGGACAGGGGCATATGGCTACACCTTC. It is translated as CASSLPGTGAYGYTF.

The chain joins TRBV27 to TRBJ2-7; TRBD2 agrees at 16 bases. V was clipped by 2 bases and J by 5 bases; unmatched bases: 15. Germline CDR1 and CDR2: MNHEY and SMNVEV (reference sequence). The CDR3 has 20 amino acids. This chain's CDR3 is CASSLKGGTSGRASKDEQYF. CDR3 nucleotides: TGTGCCAGCAGTTTAAAGGGAGGGACTAGCGGGAGGGCCTCTAAAGACGAGCAGTACTTC.

This CDR3 reads CASSLGRGRPDEQFF. CDR3 coding DNA: TGTGCCAGCAGCCTAGGGCGCGGGAGACCGGATGAGCAGTTCTTC. This rearrangement joins TRBV3-1 (or the pseudogene TRBV3-2) to TRBJ2-1; 7 bases map to TRBD2. Germline CDR1 is LGHDT and CDR2 is YNNKEL (reference sequence). The CDR3 sequence is 15 residues long. After removal of 4 bases from V and 8 bases from J, the junction contained 11 bases not matched to a gene.

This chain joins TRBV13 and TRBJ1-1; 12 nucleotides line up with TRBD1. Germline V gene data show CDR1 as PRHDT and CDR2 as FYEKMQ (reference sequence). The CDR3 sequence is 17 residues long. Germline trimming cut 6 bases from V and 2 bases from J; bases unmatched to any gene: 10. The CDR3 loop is CASSRGDRGLSNTEAFF. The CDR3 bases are TGTGCCAGCAGTCGGGGGGACAGGGGGCTATCCAACACTGAAGCTTTCTTT. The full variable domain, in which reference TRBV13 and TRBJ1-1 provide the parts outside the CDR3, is AAGVIQSPRHLIKEKRETATLKCYPIPRHDTVYWYQQGPGQDPQFLISFYEKMQSDKGSIPDRFSAQQFSDYHSELNMSSLELGDSALYFCASSRGDRGLSNTEAFFGQGTRLTVV.

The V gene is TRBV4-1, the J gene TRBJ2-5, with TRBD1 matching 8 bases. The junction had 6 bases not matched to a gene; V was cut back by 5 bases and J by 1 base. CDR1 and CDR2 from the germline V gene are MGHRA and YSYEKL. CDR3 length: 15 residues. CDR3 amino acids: CASSLRDRLQETQYF. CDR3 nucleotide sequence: TGCGCCAGCAGCTTACGGGACAGGCTCCAAGAGACCCAGTACTTC.

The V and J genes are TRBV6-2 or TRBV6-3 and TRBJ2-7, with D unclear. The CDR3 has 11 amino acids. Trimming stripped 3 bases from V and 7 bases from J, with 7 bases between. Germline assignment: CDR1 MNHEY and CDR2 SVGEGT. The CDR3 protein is CASSYPPEQYF. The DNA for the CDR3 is TGTGCCAGCAGTTATCCCCCAGAGCAGTACTTC.

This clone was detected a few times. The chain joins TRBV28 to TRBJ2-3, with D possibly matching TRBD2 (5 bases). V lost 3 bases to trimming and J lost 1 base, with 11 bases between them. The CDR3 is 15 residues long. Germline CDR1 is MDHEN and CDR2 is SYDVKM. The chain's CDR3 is CASSFELVGTDTQYF. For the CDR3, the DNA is TGTGCCAGCAGTTTCGAACTAGTGGGCACAGATACGCAGTATTTT.

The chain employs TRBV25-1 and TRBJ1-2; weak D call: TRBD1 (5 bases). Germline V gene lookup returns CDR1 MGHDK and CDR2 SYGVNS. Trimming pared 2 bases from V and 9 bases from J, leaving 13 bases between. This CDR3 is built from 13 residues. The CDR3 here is CASSEVGWGSYTF. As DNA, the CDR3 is TGTGCCAGCAGTGAAGTAGGGTGGGGCAGCTACACCTTC.

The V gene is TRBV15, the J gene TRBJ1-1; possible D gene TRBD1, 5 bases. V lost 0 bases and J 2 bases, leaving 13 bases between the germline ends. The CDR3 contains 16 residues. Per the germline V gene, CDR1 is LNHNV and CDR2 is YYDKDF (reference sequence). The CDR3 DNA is TGTGCCACCAGCAGAGATCGGGGGGTTCTAAACACTGAAGCTTTCTTT. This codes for CATSRDRGVLNTEAFF.

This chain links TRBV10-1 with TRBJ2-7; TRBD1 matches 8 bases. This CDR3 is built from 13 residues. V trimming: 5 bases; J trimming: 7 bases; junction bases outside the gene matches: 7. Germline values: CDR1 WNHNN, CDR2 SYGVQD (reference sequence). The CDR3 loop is CASSRQGAREQYF. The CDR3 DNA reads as TGCGCCAGCAGTCGGCAGGGGGCACGGGAGCAGTACTTC.

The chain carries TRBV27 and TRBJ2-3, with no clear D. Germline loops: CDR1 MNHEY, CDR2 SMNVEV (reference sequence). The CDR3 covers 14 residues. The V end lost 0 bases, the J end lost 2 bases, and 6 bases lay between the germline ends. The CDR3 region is CASSLSGLTDTQYF. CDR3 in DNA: TGTGCCAGCAGTTTATCGGGCCTCACAGATACGCAGTATTTT.

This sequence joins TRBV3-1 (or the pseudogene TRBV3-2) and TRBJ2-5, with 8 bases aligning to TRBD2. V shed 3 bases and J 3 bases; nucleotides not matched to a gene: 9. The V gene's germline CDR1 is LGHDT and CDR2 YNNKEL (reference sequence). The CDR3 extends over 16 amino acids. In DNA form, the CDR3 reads TGTGCCAGCAGCCAGGAGCCAGCGGGAGTCGAAGAGACCCAGTACTTC. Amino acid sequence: CASSQEPAGVEETQYF.

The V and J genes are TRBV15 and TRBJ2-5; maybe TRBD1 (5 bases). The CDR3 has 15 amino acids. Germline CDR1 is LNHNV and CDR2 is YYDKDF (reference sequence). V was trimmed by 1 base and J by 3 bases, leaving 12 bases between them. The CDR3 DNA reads TGTGCCACCAGCAGAGCCCCGGAGACAGAAGAGACCCAGTACTTC. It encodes CATSRAPETEETQYF.